The source of this T cell receptor beta chain is a study of CDR3 diversity in severe acne. Germline lookup yields CDR1 SGDLS and CDR2 YYNGEE. CDR3 size: 15 residues. V was cut by 0 bases and J by 2 bases, with 11 bases left in between. In TCRdb, the PCR reads were re-called with MiXCR into one record per CDR3 protein. The table includes more than 80,000 distinct CDR3 sequences, 45% to 50% detected once. Sequenced material: blood. The chain combines TRBV9 with TRBJ2-5; D perhaps matches TRBD2 (5 bases). This TCR derives from a male donor with severe acne vulgaris. CDR3 nucleotides: TGTGCCAGCAGCGTAGTGGGAGAGGAACAAGAGACCCAGTACTTC. Protein: CASSVVGEEQETQYF.